Listed below are T cell receptor beta chains from one sample, sequenced in a study of T cells after yellow fever vaccination. Via MiXCR, TCRdb re-called the 5' RACE reads, giving one row per CDR3 protein. The sample lists about 330,000 distinct CDR3 sequences, roughly 7.5% seen once, with approximately 15% in the top ten. The specimen was PBMCs, collected roughly 47 days after the first yellow fever vaccination. The receptor source for this set is a man between 18 and 29 years old who received the YFV17D yellow fever vaccine. Both conserved end residues are trimmed from each CDR3. Fields, in order: CDR3 protein, V gene.

cdr3_aa: ASSLGDRVGEQF
v_call: TRBV7-2

cdr3_aa: ASSFGLNTEAF
v_call: TRBV12-3/TRBV12-4

cdr3_aa: ASRLARETQY
v_call: TRBV5-1

cdr3_aa: ASSPHPPLAGSSYNEQF
v_call: TRBV4-2

cdr3_aa: ASSLSMAGVTDTQY
v_call: TRBV5-5

cdr3_aa: ASSPPRGGATDTQY
v_call: TRBV4-1

cdr3_aa: ASSPHRDGSKNIQY
v_call: TRBV7-9

cdr3_aa: ASSYQGHRTDTQY
v_call: TRBV6-5

cdr3_aa: ASSIAGAQETQY
v_call: TRBV2

cdr3_aa: ASSPTGVYEQY
v_call: TRBV7-6

cdr3_aa: ARSSGGTYNEQF
v_call: TRBV10-2

cdr3_aa: ASSPQRAPNYGYT
v_call: TRBV13

cdr3_aa: ASSISDRGAGELF
v_call: TRBV19

cdr3_aa: ASSPTPQRGWKETQY
v_call: TRBV12-3/TRBV12-4